This T cell receptor beta chain derives from a study of shared clonotypes between healthy human individuals. Profiled with immunoSEQ multiplex PCR; TCRdb holds only in-frame clones, not every one. Found here are 2 million to 2.5 million clones, under 97% of them singletons; the top ten hold around 0.13%. The receptor was isolated from a man between 18 and 29 years old in good health. Sample: naive CD4+ T cells sorted from blood. The subset is: CD45RA+ positively selected.

CDR3 DNA: TGCGCCAGCAGCAACTGGGGACAGGGCTTACACGAGCAGTACTTC. Translated, it gives CASSNWGQGLHEQYF. The chain uses TRBV5-1 and TRBJ2-7; 9 nucleotides line up with TRBD1. After removal of 4 bases from V and 5 bases from J, the junction contained 10 bases not matched to a gene. CDR3 length: 15 amino acids. CDR1 and CDR2 (germline): SGHRS, YFSETQ.